A single sample is the source of the 24 T cell receptor beta chains below, sequenced in a study of blood T cell repertoires in COVID-19. Sequencing was performed with immunoSEQ multiplex PCR; in TCRdb, only in-frame clones are kept and a portion is missing. The sample shows tens of thousands of clones, over 75% of them seen only once. The sample comprised peripheral blood. The receptors come from a woman of 80 years or more with COVID-19, enrolled during active disease.

The gene calls are TRBV6-2 or TRBV6-3 and TRBJ2-4; unclear D gene. The germline V and J ends were trimmed by 2 bases and 0 bases, with 11 bases remaining between them. The germline gives CDR1 MNHEY, CDR2 SVGEGT. The CDR3 extends over 16 amino acids. For the CDR3, the DNA is TGTGCCAGCAGTTACGCGGCGCCCCTAGCCAAAAACATTCAGTACTTC. Protein sequence: CASSYAAPLAKNIQYF.

The J gene is TRBJ1-1, the V gene TRBV18; D is unresolved. The V end was cut by 6 bases, the J end by 3 bases, with 14 bases between. The CDR3 spans 14 residues. Germline-derived CDR1 and CDR2 are KGHSH and LQKENI. The CDR3 reads CASSPPSADTEAFF. For the CDR3, the DNA is TGTGCCAGCTCCCCTCCGAGCGCGGACACTGAAGCTTTCTTT. Complete variable domain (other parts from reference TRBV18 and TRBJ1-1): NAGVMQNPRHLVRRRGQEARLRCSPMKGHSHVYWYRQLPEEGLKFMVYLQKENIIDESGMPKERFSAEFPKEGPSILRIQQVVRGDSAAYFCASSPPSADTEAFFGQGTRLTVV.

The rearrangement uses TRBV2 and TRBJ2-1; 7 bases map to TRBD1. CDR1 and CDR2 (germline): SNHLY, FYNNEI. This CDR3 is 14 amino acids long. Losses at the gene ends were 7 bases for V and 5 bases for J; bases not matched to a gene: 8. The CDR3 DNA reads as TGTGCCAGCACGCTCAGGGGGAATGACAATGAGCAGTTCTTC. Residues: CASTLRGNDNEQFF.

This chain joins TRBV19 and TRBJ1-2; TRBD1 might be the D (5 bases). CDR1 and CDR2 (germline): LNHDA, SQIVND (reference sequence). There are 14 residues in the CDR3. V lost 7 bases to trimming and J lost 6 bases, with 18 bases between them. The CDR3 sequence: CASTERDLRNGYTF. The CDR3 nucleotides read TGTGCCAGTACCGAGCGGGACCTTCGGAATGGCTACACCTTC.

V is TRBV5-4 and J is TRBJ2-3; 11 bases fit TRBD2. The V segment lost 4 bases and the J segment 1 base; nucleotides outside the gene matches: 8. CDR3 length: 17 amino acids. Germline-derived CDR1 and CDR2 are SGHNT and YYREEE (reference sequence). CDR3: CASSVPSGGWGTDTQYF. Here the CDR3 DNA reads TGTGCCAGCAGCGTTCCTAGCGGGGGGTGGGGCACAGATACGCAGTATTTT. The complete variable domain, with remaining parts taken from reference TRBV5-4 and TRBJ2-3, reads ETGVTQSPTHLIKTRGQQVTLRCSSQSGHNTVSWYQQALGQGPQFIFQYYREEENGRGNFPPRFSGLQFPNYSSELNVNALELDDSALYLCASSVPSGGWGTDTQYFGPGTRLTVL.

The V call is TRBV7-2, the J call TRBJ1-2, with 7 bases lining up with TRBD1. The junction had 8 bases not matched to a gene; V was cut back by 5 bases and J by 2 bases. The CDR3 contains 15 residues. Germline V gene sequence: CDR1 SGHTA, CDR2 FQGNSA. The CDR3: CASSDQGQPNYGYTF. The CDR3 DNA reads TGTGCCAGCAGCGATCAGGGACAGCCCAACTATGGCTACACCTTC.

CDR3 bases: TGTGCCAGCAGTTCGAAAGGGACTAGCGGGAGTGGTGAGCAGTACTTC. Protein product: CASSSKGTSGSGEQYF. V is TRBV27 and J is TRBJ2-7, with 14 bases that match TRBD2. After removal of 4 bases from V and 7 bases from J, the junction contained 9 bases not matched to a gene. Germline CDR1 MNHEY, CDR2 SMNVEV (reference sequence). The CDR3 runs 16 residues.

The chain has TRBV9 and TRBJ2-2; 10 nucleotides line up with TRBD2. CDR3 length equals 19 residues. After removal of 0 bases from V and 4 bases from J, the junction contained 12 bases not matched to a gene. Germline assignment: CDR1 SGDLS and CDR2 YYNGEE. The CDR3 is CASSVALEREGLGTGELFF. DNA of the CDR3: TGTGCCAGCAGCGTAGCTCTAGAGCGGGAGGGCCTGGGCACCGGGGAGCTGTTTTTT.

This chain connects TRBV2 to TRBJ2-7; the match to TRBD1 covers 7 bases. Germline values: CDR1 SNHLY, CDR2 FYNNEI. The junction had 5 bases not matched to a gene; V was cut back by 3 bases and J by 3 bases. The CDR3 runs to 14 residues. CDR3 in amino acids: CASSETGLGYEQYF. The CDR3 DNA reads TGTGCCAGCAGTGAGACAGGGCTCGGCTACGAGCAGTACTTC.

V and J are TRBV18 and TRBJ2-1; TRBD1 aligns across 9 bases. V lost 3 bases, J lost 9 bases, and 9 bases stayed unmatched. Germline V gene lookup returns CDR1 KGHSH and CDR2 LQKENI. CDR3 length: 15 residues. CDR3 sequence: CASSPGTGKPGEQFF. CDR3 nucleotide sequence: TGTGCCAGCTCACCCGGGACAGGGAAGCCAGGTGAGCAGTTCTTC.

The rearrangement uses TRBV7-3 and TRBJ2-1, with 8 bases matching TRBD2. This CDR3 region has 16 residues. V was clipped by 0 bases and J by 1 base; unmatched bases: 2. In germline, CDR1 is SGHTA, CDR2 FQGTGA. CDR3 coding DNA: TGTGCCAGCAGCTTAACCGGGGGGGCGTCCTACAATGAGCAGTTCTTC. Protein sequence: CASSLTGGASYNEQFF.

V and J are TRBV19 and TRBJ1-2, with a possible D match to TRBD1 (6 bases). CDR1 is LNHDA and CDR2 is SQIVND in the germline V gene (reference sequence). With 5 bases removed from V and 6 bases from J, the gap between germline ends came to 19 bases. The length of the CDR3 is 15 residues. The CDR3 reads CASSSLGTGPDGYTF. CDR3 DNA: TGTGCCAGTAGTTCTTTGGGAACAGGGCCCGATGGCTACACCTTC.

V usage is TRBV28 and J usage is TRBJ1-6; possible D gene TRBD1, 5 bases. The CDR3 is made up of 12 amino acids. Germline assignment: CDR1 MDHEN and CDR2 SYDVKM. V gave up 1 base and J gave up 14 bases, with 9 bases separating them. The CDR3 DNA reads TGTGCCAGCAGTTTATTTGAGACAGCCCTCCACTTT. Translated, it gives CASSLFETALHF.

This clone was seen only once. This chain joins TRBV6-2 or TRBV6-3 and TRBJ1-2, with D possibly being TRBD1 (6 bases). The V gene lost 4 bases and the J gene lost 7 bases, with 13 bases spanning the gap. The CDR3 extends over 13 amino acids. Germline CDR1 and CDR2: MNHEY and SVGEGT. CDR3 coding DNA: TGTGCCAGCAGTTCAACAGGGCCCGGTGGCTACACCTTC. Translating gives CASSSTGPGGYTF.

The chain carries TRBV24-1 and TRBJ2-2, with a weak D call TRBD2 (5 bases). The CDR3 has 14 amino acids. CDR1 is KGHDR, CDR2 SFDVKD, per germline. V was cut by 3 bases and J by 2 bases, with 6 bases left in between. CDR3 in DNA: TGTGCCACCAGTGATCCGGGAAACACCGGGGAGCTGTTTTTT. As protein: CATSDPGNTGELFF.

This sequence joins TRBV6-4 and TRBJ2-2, with a tentative D call TRBD2 (6 bases). Germline loops: CDR1 MRHNA, CDR2 SNTAGT. The CDR3 is made up of 14 amino acids. V was pared by 3 bases and J by 4 bases, with 9 bases between. The DNA for the CDR3 is TGTGCCAGCAGTGAGGACTACTCCACCGGGGAGCTGTTTTTT. Protein sequence: CASSEDYSTGELFF.

J is TRBJ2-3 and V is TRBV19; 11 bases are a match to TRBD2. V was clipped by 3 bases and J by 5 bases; unmatched bases: 4. This CDR3 contains 15 residues. CDR1 and CDR2 from the germline V gene are LNHDA and SQIVND (reference sequence). The CDR3 protein is CASSMNSGGGDTQYF. As DNA, the CDR3 is TGTGCCAGTAGTATGAATAGCGGGGGGGGAGATACGCAGTATTTT.

This chain joins TRBV5-1 and TRBJ1-5; D not certain. V was trimmed by 0 bases and J by 3 bases, leaving 10 bases between them. Per the germline V gene, CDR1 is SGHRS and CDR2 is YFSETQ. The CDR3 loop spans 15 amino acids. The CDR3 loop reads CASSLDGSDNQPQHF. The CDR3, as DNA: TGCGCCAGCAGCTTGGACGGCAGCGACAATCAGCCCCAGCATTTT.

The rearrangement uses TRBV28 and TRBJ2-2; 8 nucleotides agree with TRBD2. Germline CDR1 is MDHEN and CDR2 is SYDVKM. This CDR3 has 16 residues. The J segment lost 4 bases and the V segment lost 3 bases, leaving 7 bases of the junction unmatched. The CDR3 DNA reads TGTGCCAGCAGTTTTGGGACTAGTGAGAGCACCGGGGAGCTGTTTTTT. Amino acid sequence: CASSFGTSESTGELFF.

This chain uses TRBV2 with TRBJ2-7; 7 bases are a match to TRBD2. Germline V gene data show CDR1 as SNHLY and CDR2 as FYNNEI. V shed 5 bases and J 6 bases; nucleotides not matched to a gene: 7. This CDR3 is 13 amino acids long. DNA for the CDR3: TGTGCCAGCAGTTTCCTGACTAGCCTCGAGCAGTACTTC. As protein: CASSFLTSLEQYF.

This clone was recorded only once. The J gene is TRBJ1-3, the V gene TRBV18; 7 bases match TRBD1. Losses at the gene ends were 3 bases for V and 1 base for J; bases not matched to a gene: 6. This CDR3 region has 16 residues. Germline values: CDR1 KGHSH, CDR2 LQKENI. The DNA of the CDR3 is TGTGCCAGCTCACCCTGGGACAGCCTGTCTGGAAACACCATATATTTT. Protein: CASSPWDSLSGNTIYF.

This chain links TRBV5-6 with TRBJ2-3, with D unclear. Trimming pared 0 bases from V and 2 bases from J, leaving 4 bases between. CDR3 length: 13 residues. Per germline, CDR1 SGHDT and CDR2 YYEEEE. CDR3 residues: CASSLAHTDTQYF. CDR3 nucleotide sequence: TGTGCCAGCAGCTTGGCCCACACAGATACGCAGTATTTT.

The chain links TRBV12-3 or TRBV12-4 to TRBJ2-5, with TRBD1 matching over 8 bases. V lost 5 bases, J lost 5 bases, and 4 bases stayed unmatched. There are 13 residues in the CDR3. The DNA for the CDR3 is TGTGCCAGCAGTCTCAGGGGGCAGGAGACCCAGTACTTC. Protein product: CASSLRGQETQYF.

This rearrangement joins TRBV7-3 to TRBJ2-1; D gene ambiguous. The germline V gene has CDR1 SGHTA and CDR2 FQGTGA. Trimming shortened V by 4 bases and J by 5 bases, and 3 bases separated the two germline ends. The CDR3 consists of 11 residues. The CDR3 reads CASSSDNEQFF. As DNA, the CDR3 is TGTGCCAGCAGCTCTGACAATGAGCAGTTCTTC.